These 21 T cell receptor beta chains were all obtained from the same sample, sequenced in a study of metastatic and nonmetastatic thyroid tumors. TCRdb recomputed clones from the PCR reads via MiXCR. Seen here are roughly 23,000 clones, roughly 21% observed once, and the top ten hold around 13%. No treatment of any kind had been given to any patient before thyroid surgery. The sample taken for sequencing was blood. These receptors all stem from a male donor with papillary thyroid cancer or a benign thyroid nodule (not recorded which). Some clones in this sample may be carry-over from other donors' samples.

This clone was detected ten times or more. This sequence joins TRBV2 and TRBJ2-7; no clear D. Germline V CDR1 and CDR2: SNHLY, FYNNEI. CDR3 length: 11 residues. Trimming pared 4 bases from V and 4 bases from J, leaving 5 bases between. CDR3 region: CASSARYEQYF. The DNA for the CDR3 is TGTGCCAGCAGTGCTAGATACGAGCAGTACTTC.

This clone was observed many times. The chain carries TRBV30 and TRBJ2-6, with D hard to call. The CDR3 covers 16 residues. V lost 0 bases and J lost 0, with 9 bases in between. Germline V CDR1 and CDR2: GTSNPN, SVGIG (reference sequence). CDR3 amino acids: CAWSVGSPSGANVLTF. CDR3 sequence (DNA): TGTGCCTGGAGTGTAGGGTCACCCTCTGGGGCCAACGTCCTGACTTTC. The complete variable domain, with remaining parts taken from reference TRBV30 and TRBJ2-6, reads SQTIHQWPATLVQPVGSPLSLECTVEGTSNPNLYWYRQAAGRGLQLLFYSVGIGQISSEVPQNLSASRPQDRQFILSSKKLLLSDSGFYLCAWSVGSPSGANVLTFGAGSRLTVL.

This clone was recorded many times. J is TRBJ1-2 and V is TRBV19, with TRBD1 identical over 11 bases. Trimming cost V 5 bases and J 6 bases; bases outside gene matches: 11. Germline V gives CDR1 LNHDA, CDR2 SQIVND (reference sequence). This CDR3 comprises 16 residues. CDR3: CASSFGQGAVWDGYTF. Written as DNA, the CDR3 is TGTGCCAGTAGTTTTGGACAGGGGGCTGTTTGGGATGGCTACACCTTC.

This clone was counted only a few times. The V gene is TRBV12-3 or TRBV12-4, the J gene TRBJ2-5; D ambiguous. The CDR3 spans 13 residues. V was pared by 2 bases and J by 0 bases, with 4 bases between. DNA for the CDR3: TGTGCCAGCAGTTTACAGTACCAAGAGACCCAGTACTTC. It specifies CASSLQYQETQYF.

This clone was observed many times. V usage is TRBV2 and J usage is TRBJ2-7, with D possibly being TRBD1 (6 bases). V was shortened by 5 bases and J by 4 bases, with 18 bases between the two germline ends. CDR1 and CDR2 (germline): SNHLY, FYNNEI. This CDR3 is 15 amino acids long. CDR3 in amino acids: CASSRTWGLRYEQYF. DNA for the CDR3: TGTGCCAGCAGTCGAACGTGGGGGCTACGTTACGAGCAGTACTTC.

This clone was seen a single time. The genes are TRBV7-6 and TRBJ1-1; D might be TRBD1 (6 bases). V gave up 5 bases and J gave up 8 bases, with 18 bases separating them. The length of the CDR3 is 14 residues. Germline values: CDR1 SGHVS, CDR2 FNYEAQ. CDR3 nucleotides: TGTGCCAGCAGCCCTTCTAGGGACATGGACGAAGCTTTCTTT. It yields the protein CASSPSRDMDEAFF. Full variable domain (outside the CDR3, taken from reference TRBV7-6 and TRBJ1-1): GAGVSQSPRYKVTKRGQDVALRCDPISGHVSLYWYRQALGQGPEFLTYFNYEAQQDKSGLPNDRFSAERPEGSISTLTIQRTEQRDSAMYRCASSPSRDMDEAFFGQGTRLTVV.

The chain employs TRBV20-1 and TRBJ2-7; 10 bases fit TRBD2. The J call may not be correct, given that the DNA end is closer to TRBJ2-1. From germline, CDR1 is DFQATT and CDR2 SNEGSKA (reference sequence). The CDR3 sequence is 15 residues long. Written as DNA, the CDR3 is TGCAGTGCTAGAACGCTAGCGGGAGAGATGAATGAGCAGTTCTTC. Protein product: CSARTLAGEMNEQFF.

This clone counts as medium-sized (0.01 to 0.1%). Written as DNA, the CDR3 is TGTGCCAGCAGTTTAACTGGGAGTCGGGAGCAGTACTTC. Translated, it gives CASSLTGSREQYF. The V call is TRBV28, the J call TRBJ2-7, with TRBD2 as a possible D gene (5 bases). There are 13 residues in the CDR3. Trimming took off 2 bases at V and 7 bases at J, with 12 bases between the two ends. Germline V lookup: CDR1 MDHEN, CDR2 SYDVKM.

This clone has only a few counts. The V and J genes are TRBV6-2 or TRBV6-3 and TRBJ1-5; TRBD1 is a possible D gene (5 bases). Trimming stripped 2 bases from V and 1 base from J, with 9 bases between. Per germline, CDR1 MNHEY and CDR2 SVGEGT. The CDR3 contains 15 residues. Here the CDR3 reads CASSYRGDSNQPQHF. The CDR3 coding sequence is TGTGCCAGCAGTTACCGTGGGGACAGCAATCAGCCCCAGCATTTT.

Note on this clone: Other DNA sequences in the same sample also yield this CDR3. This chain connects TRBV7-9 to TRBJ2-7; D perhaps matches TRBD2 (5 bases). Germline V gene sequence: CDR1 SEHNR, CDR2 FQNEAQ (reference sequence). The CDR3 is 12 amino acids. The ends were cut back, 7 bases at V and 5 bases at J, with 12 bases in the middle. CDR3 DNA: TGTGCCAGCACATTCGGGGAAGACGAGCAGTACTTC. The encoded protein is CASTFGEDEQYF.

The chain couples TRBV3-1 to TRBJ1-2; 9 nucleotides match TRBD1. The CDR3 sequence is 14 residues long. The ends lost 3 bases at V and 6 bases at J; junction bases unmatched: 5. Looked up from germline, CDR1 is LGHDT and CDR2 is YNNKEL (reference sequence). The CDR3 spells CASSQGTGPDGYTF. Written as DNA, the CDR3 is TGTGCCAGCAGCCAGGGGACAGGGCCGGATGGCTACACCTTC. The variable domain in full, completed from reference TRBV3-1 and TRBJ1-2, reads DTAVSQTPKYLVTQMGNDKSIKCEQNLGHDTMYWYKQDSKKFLKIMFSYNNKELIINETVPNRFSPKSPDKAHLNLHINSLELGDSAVYFCASSQGTGPDGYTFGSGTRLTVV.

This clone was detected many times. This chain connects TRBV19 to TRBJ2-1; the match to TRBD2 covers 7 bases. Germline V gives CDR1 LNHDA, CDR2 SQIVND (reference sequence). This CDR3 has 18 amino acids. V lost 8 bases, J lost 1 base, and 17 bases stayed unmatched. The CDR3 loop is CASVMTRDGGRSYNEQFF. DNA for the CDR3: TGTGCCAGTGTCATGACTCGGGACGGGGGGAGGTCCTACAATGAGCAGTTCTTC.

This clone has a handful of counts. A much larger clone sits a single nucleotide away, making a read error possible. The rearrangement uses TRBV11-2 and TRBJ2-1; 10 nucleotides agree with TRBD2. The CDR3 length is 14 residues. Germline V gene data show CDR1 as SGHAT and CDR2 as FQNNGV. The CDR3 DNA reads TGTGCCAGCAGCTTACTAGCGGGAGAAGGTGAGCATTTCTTC. Amino acid sequence: CASSLLAGEGEHFF.

At least ten counts were recorded for this clone. V is TRBV12-3 or TRBV12-4 and J is TRBJ2-6; D could derive from TRBD1 or TRBD2 (5 bases each). Trimming took off 5 bases at V and 0 bases at J, with 11 bases between the two ends. There are 16 residues in the CDR3. The DNA of the CDR3 is TGTGCCAGCAGTCTTGGGGGTACCTCTGGGGCCAACGTCCTGACTTTC. Amino acid sequence: CASSLGGTSGANVLTF.

This clone was counted only a few times. The V and J genes are TRBV28 and TRBJ1-4, with a possible D match to TRBD1 (5 bases). Germline CDR1 reads MDHEN; CDR2 reads SYDVKM. This CDR3 has 14 residues. V lost 3 bases and J lost 10, with 15 bases in between. CDR3 sequence: CASSLPRLGGKLFF. In DNA, the CDR3 is TGTGCCAGCAGTTTGCCCCGGCTTGGGGGAAAACTGTTTTTT.

This clone was picked up many times. V gene TRBV12-3 or TRBV12-4 combines with J gene TRBJ2-4, with D possibly matching TRBD2 (5 bases). V lost 8 bases to trimming and J lost 6 bases, with 11 bases between them. This CDR3 is built from 12 residues. This CDR3 reads CASSSEANIQYF. The CDR3 nucleotides are TGTGCCAGCTCGTCGGAGGCAAACATTCAGTACTTC.

The sample holds one count of this clone. One junction end disagrees with the germline gene, perhaps due to a read error. The rearrangement joins TRBV19 to TRBJ2-3; 15 bases line up with TRBD2. The CDR3 consists of 16 residues. In germline, CDR1 is LNHDA, CDR2 SQIVND (reference sequence). CDR3: CVSSSGTSGRTYTQYF. The CDR3 bases are TGTGTCAGTAGTTCCGGGACTAGCGGGAGGACATATACGCAGTATTTT.

This clone was counted many times. The V gene is TRBV20-1, the J gene TRBJ2-7; 10 bases line up with TRBD2. Germline trimming cut 6 bases from V and 4 bases from J; bases unmatched to any gene: 15. The CDR3 runs to 16 residues. The germline V gene has CDR1 DFQATT and CDR2 SNEGSKA (reference sequence). For the CDR3, the DNA is TGCAGTGCCCAGGCCCAAGCGGGAGGGCGAAAGTACGAGCAGTACTTC. Its translation: CSAQAQAGGRKYEQYF.

This clone has at least ten counts. V usage is TRBV7-2 and J usage is TRBJ2-3; D uncertain. The CDR3 contains 11 residues. V was trimmed by 0 bases and J by 6 bases, leaving 1 base between them. Germline V gene data show CDR1 as SGHTA and CDR2 as FQGNSA. DNA of the CDR3: TGTGCCAGCAGCTTAGCCGATACGCAGTATTTT. Protein product: CASSLADTQYF.

This clone has only a few counts. Sequence at one end of the junction differs from germline and may be a read error. This chain joins TRBV15 and TRBJ2-6, with 9 bases that match TRBD1. Germline V gene lookup returns CDR1 LNHNV and CDR2 YYDKDF (reference sequence). CDR3 length: 16 residues. Written as DNA, the CDR3 is TGTGCCACCATGTACGGACAGGGGACTGGGGCCAACGTCCCGACTTTC. Translation: CATMYGQGTGANVPTF.

This chain joins TRBV6-1 and TRBJ1-3; no reliable D call. Between the trimmed V and J ends, which lost 6 bases and 0 bases, there was a span of 6 bases. The germline CDR1 and CDR2 sequences are MNHNS and SASEGT. CDR3 length: 13 residues. This CDR3 is CASRASSGNTIYF. The CDR3 DNA is TGTGCCAGCAGGGCTTCCTCTGGAAACACCATATATTTT.